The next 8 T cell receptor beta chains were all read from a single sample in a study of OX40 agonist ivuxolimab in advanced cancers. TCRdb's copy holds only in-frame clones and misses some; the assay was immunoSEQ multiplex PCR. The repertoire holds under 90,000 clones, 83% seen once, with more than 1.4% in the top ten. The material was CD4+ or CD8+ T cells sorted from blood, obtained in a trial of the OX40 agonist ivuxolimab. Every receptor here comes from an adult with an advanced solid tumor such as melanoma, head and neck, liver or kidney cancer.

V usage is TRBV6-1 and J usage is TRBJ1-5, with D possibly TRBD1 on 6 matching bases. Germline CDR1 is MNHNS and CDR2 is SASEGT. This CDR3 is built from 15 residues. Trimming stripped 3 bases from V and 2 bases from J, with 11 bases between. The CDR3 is CASSDRGNGNQPQHF. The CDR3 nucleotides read TGTGCCAGCAGTGACAGGGGAAATGGCAATCAGCCCCAGCATTTT.

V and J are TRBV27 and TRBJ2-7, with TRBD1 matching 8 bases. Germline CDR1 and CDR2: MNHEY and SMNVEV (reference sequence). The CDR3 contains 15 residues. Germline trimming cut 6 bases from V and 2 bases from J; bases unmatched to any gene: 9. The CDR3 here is CASRVTGVGTYEQYF. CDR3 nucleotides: TGTGCCAGCAGGGTGACAGGGGTTGGCACCTACGAGCAGTACTTC.

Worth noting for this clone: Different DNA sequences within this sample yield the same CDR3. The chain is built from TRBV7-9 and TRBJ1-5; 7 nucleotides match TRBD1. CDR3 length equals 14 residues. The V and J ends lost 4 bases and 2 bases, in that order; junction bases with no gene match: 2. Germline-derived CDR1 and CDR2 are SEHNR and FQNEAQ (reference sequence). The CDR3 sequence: CASSSGQGNQPQHF. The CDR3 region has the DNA TGTGCCAGCAGCTCCGGACAGGGCAATCAGCCCCAGCATTTT.

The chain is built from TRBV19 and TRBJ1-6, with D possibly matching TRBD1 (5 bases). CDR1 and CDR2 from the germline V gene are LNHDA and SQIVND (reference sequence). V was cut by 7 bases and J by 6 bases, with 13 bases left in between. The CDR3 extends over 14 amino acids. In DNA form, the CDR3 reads TGTGCCAGTAAATCGGGACTGATTAATTCACCCCTCCACTTT. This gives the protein CASKSGLINSPLHF.

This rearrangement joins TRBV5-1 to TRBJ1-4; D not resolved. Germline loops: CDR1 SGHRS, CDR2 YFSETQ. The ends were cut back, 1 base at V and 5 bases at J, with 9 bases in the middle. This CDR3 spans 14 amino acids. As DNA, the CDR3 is TGCGCCAGCAGCTTGACAGCGCCGAATGAAAAACTGTTTTTT. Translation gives CASSLTAPNEKLFF.

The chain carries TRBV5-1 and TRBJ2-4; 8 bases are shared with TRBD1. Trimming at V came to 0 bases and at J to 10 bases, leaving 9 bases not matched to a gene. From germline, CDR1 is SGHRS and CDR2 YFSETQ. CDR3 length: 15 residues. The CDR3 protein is CASSLAAGGFEIQYF. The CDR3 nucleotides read TGCGCCAGCAGCTTGGCGGCAGGGGGCTTCGAGATTCAGTACTTC.

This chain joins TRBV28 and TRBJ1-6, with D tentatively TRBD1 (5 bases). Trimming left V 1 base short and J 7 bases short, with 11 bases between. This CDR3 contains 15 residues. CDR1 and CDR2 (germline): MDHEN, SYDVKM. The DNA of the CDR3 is TGTGCCAGCAGTTTATCATCAGGGTACAATTCACCCCTCCACTTT. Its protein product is CASSLSSGYNSPLHF.

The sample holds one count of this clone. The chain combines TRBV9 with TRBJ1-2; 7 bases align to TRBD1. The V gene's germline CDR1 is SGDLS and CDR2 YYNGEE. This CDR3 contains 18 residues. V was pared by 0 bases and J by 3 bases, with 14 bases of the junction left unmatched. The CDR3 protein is CASSVGRRPSGGDYGYTF. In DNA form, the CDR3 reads TGTGCCAGCAGCGTAGGACGCAGGCCCTCAGGGGGGGACTATGGCTACACCTTC.